These 26 T cell receptor beta chains share one sample of origin, sequenced in a study of blood T cell repertoires in COVID-19. The protocol was immunoSEQ multiplex PCR, while the TCRdb copy is restricted to in-frame clones and leaves out a portion. The table has about 380,000 clones, 87% seen once; the top ten hold roughly 1.4%. The sequenced material came from PBMCs or T cells enriched from blood (not recorded which). The receptors here all came from a man aged 25-45 years who had recovered from COVID-19.

This sequence joins TRBV29-1 and TRBJ2-7; weak D call: TRBD1 (5 bases). V was shortened by 3 bases and J by 2 bases, with 8 bases between the two germline ends. The CDR3 extends over 12 amino acids. Germline V gives CDR1 SQVTM, CDR2 ANQGSEA. CDR3 sequence (DNA): TGCAGCGTTGATAAAGGGGCCTACGAGCAGTACTTC. Translation: CSVDKGAYEQYF.

The V call is TRBV5-1, the J call TRBJ2-7; TRBD2 is a possible D gene (6 bases). V was shortened by 1 base and J by 4 bases, with 15 bases between the two germline ends. Germline-derived CDR1 and CDR2 are SGHRS and YFSETQ. The CDR3 has 15 residues. The CDR3 DNA follows: TGCGCCAGCAGCTTGTGGGCCACTAGCTGGTACGAGCAGTACTTC. As protein: CASSLWATSWYEQYF.

The genes are TRBV6-6 and TRBJ1-5; TRBD1 is a possible D gene (6 bases). The germline gives CDR1 MNHNY, CDR2 SVGAGI (reference sequence). Trimming took 6 bases from V and 6 from J, leaving 15 bases between them. This CDR3 comprises 14 residues. CDR3: CASSSQGSGQPQHF. The CDR3 nucleotides are TGTGCCAGCAGCTCTCAGGGGAGCGGTCAGCCCCAGCATTTT.

The rearrangement links TRBV7-9 to TRBJ1-1; the D is unclear. CDR3 length: 15 residues. In germline, CDR1 is SEHNR, CDR2 FQNEAQ (reference sequence). The germline V and J ends were trimmed by 2 bases and 0 bases, with 10 bases remaining between them. The CDR3 spells CASSLLAGMNTEAFF. CDR3 nucleotide sequence: TGTGCCAGCAGCTTATTGGCAGGAATGAACACTGAAGCTTTCTTT.

V is TRBV7-9 and J is TRBJ1-5; TRBD1 might be the D (5 bases). Deletions cut 8 bases from V and 4 bases from J, with 15 bases between. The length of the CDR3 is 14 residues. From germline, CDR1 is SEHNR and CDR2 FQNEAQ (reference sequence). CDR3 bases: TGTGCCAGCTCGACGGGGGACCCTAATCAGCCCCAGCATTTT. Residues: CASSTGDPNQPQHF.

The rearrangement uses TRBV18 and TRBJ1-3; 9 positions match TRBD1. CDR1 and CDR2 from the germline V gene are KGHSH and LQKENI. CDR3 length: 15 residues. Trimming took 3 bases from V and 7 from J; bases not matched to a gene: 7. Here the CDR3 reads CASSPGTGSWNTIYF. CDR3 DNA: TGTGCCAGCTCACCCGGGACAGGGAGTTGGAACACCATATATTTT. Supplemented by reference TRBV18 and TRBJ1-3, the full variable domain reads NAGVMQNPRHLVRRRGQEARLRCSPMKGHSHVYWYRQLPEEGLKFMVYLQKENIIDESGMPKERFSAEFPKEGPSILRIQQVVRGDSAAYFCASSPGTGSWNTIYFGEGSWLTVV.

The V gene is TRBV7-8, the J gene TRBJ2-7; 7 bases fit TRBD2. The V gene end was trimmed by 2 bases and the J gene end by 3 bases; junction bases not matched to a gene: 10. In germline, CDR1 is SGHVS, CDR2 FQNEAQ. The CDR3 runs to 16 residues. The CDR3 DNA sequence: TGTGCCAGCAGCTTATTGGGGGGGAATGGCGGCTACGAGCAGTACTTC. As protein: CASSLLGGNGGYEQYF.

The rearrangement uses TRBV6-5 and TRBJ1-1; TRBD1 is a possible D gene (6 bases). The CDR3 is 13 amino acids. V gave up 1 base and J gave up 10 bases, with 13 bases separating them. Germline assignment: CDR1 MNHEY and CDR2 SVGAGI. This CDR3 is CASSYLGGGGAFF. The CDR3 bases are TGTGCCAGCAGTTACTTGGGGGGCGGGGGAGCTTTCTTT.

This chain links TRBV7-8 with TRBJ1-1, with D tentatively TRBD1 (6 bases). V was clipped by 6 bases and J by 1 base, with 9 bases between them. CDR3 length: 13 amino acids. Germline V gives CDR1 SGHVS, CDR2 FQNEAQ. The CDR3 region has the DNA TGTGCCAGCAGACCACAGGGGAACACTGAAGCTTTCTTT. It yields the protein CASRPQGNTEAFF.

This clone occurred once. The chain is built from TRBV29-1 and TRBJ1-2, with D unclear. The CDR3 spans 13 residues. Germline V gives CDR1 SQVTM, CDR2 ANQGSEA. Deletions cut 8 bases from V and 1 base from J, with 14 bases between. This CDR3 is CSSSAEGNYGYTF. In DNA, the CDR3 is TGCAGCTCGTCCGCCGAGGGTAACTATGGCTACACCTTC.

This sequence joins TRBV19 and TRBJ1-2; the D is unclear. V lost 6 bases and J lost 4, with 15 bases in between. The CDR3 sequence is 14 residues long. Germline V lookup: CDR1 LNHDA, CDR2 SQIVND (reference sequence). CDR3 region: CASRPSTGFYGYTF. The DNA of the CDR3 is TGTGCCAGTAGACCCTCAACGGGATTCTATGGCTACACCTTC.

The V and J genes are TRBV7-9 and TRBJ1-5; tentative D call: TRBD1 (6 bases). Trimming pared 5 bases from V and 3 bases from J, leaving 14 bases between. The CDR3 totals 15 residues. Per germline, CDR1 SEHNR and CDR2 FQNEAQ (reference sequence). Written as DNA, the CDR3 is TGTGCCAGCAGCCCGTCGGGGGGGCTCAATCAGCCCCAGCATTTT. Its protein is CASSPSGGLNQPQHF.

This clone appeared once. The chain employs TRBV6-5 and TRBJ1-2; no clear D gene. The V end lost 6 bases, the J end lost 0 bases, and 11 bases lay between the germline ends. Germline CDR1 MNHEY, CDR2 SVGAGI. The length of the CDR3 is 14 residues. This CDR3 reads CASSYPGANYGYTF. CDR3 nucleotide sequence: TGTGCCAGCAGCTACCCCGGGGCTAACTATGGCTACACCTTC.

The genes are TRBV19 and TRBJ1-5; perhaps TRBD1 as D (5 bases). V lost 5 bases, J lost 7 bases, and 12 bases lay in between. In germline, CDR1 is LNHDA, CDR2 SQIVND (reference sequence). The CDR3 sequence is 13 residues long. CDR3 sequence: CASSFGGYQPQHF. CDR3 nucleotide sequence: TGTGCCAGTAGTTTCGGGGGTTACCAGCCCCAGCATTTT.

The rearrangement uses TRBV27 and TRBJ2-7, with 8 bases aligning to TRBD1. There are 14 residues in the CDR3. Germline CDR1 is MNHEY and CDR2 is SMNVEV (reference sequence). With 3 bases clipped from V and 3 bases from J, the junction kept 4 bases outside the gene matches. Here the CDR3 reads CASSFYRGIYEQYF. The CDR3 region has the DNA TGTGCCAGCAGTTTTTACAGGGGGATCTACGAGCAGTACTTC.

The chain couples TRBV7-8 to TRBJ1-6; D remains unclear. The CDR3 is 15 residues long. V lost 5 bases, J lost 7 bases, and 15 bases lay in between. Germline-derived CDR1 and CDR2 are SGHVS and FQNEAQ. The DNA for the CDR3 is TGTGCCAGCAGCACTACCCTGGGGAGAAATTCACCCCTCCACTTT. Translation gives CASSTTLGRNSPLHF.

The chain couples TRBV5-1 to TRBJ2-1, with D possibly matching TRBD1 (5 bases). The V gene's germline CDR1 is SGHRS and CDR2 YFSETQ. Trimming removed 5 bases at V and 0 bases at J, with 12 bases between. The CDR3 extends over 15 amino acids. As DNA, the CDR3 is TGCGCCAGCAGTTCCGACAGACTCTCCTACAATGAGCAGTTCTTC. Its protein product is CASSSDRLSYNEQFF.

This clone is a singleton in its sample. The rearrangement uses TRBV6-5 and TRBJ2-7; D uncertain. Trimming stripped 0 bases from V and 2 bases from J, with 5 bases between. CDR3 length: 13 residues. Germline CDR1 is MNHEY and CDR2 is SVGAGI. The CDR3 loop is CASSYSDTYEQYF. The CDR3 DNA sequence: TGTGCCAGCAGTTACTCCGACACCTACGAGCAGTACTTC.

This chain links TRBV2 with TRBJ1-3, with D perhaps TRBD1 (5 bases). Germline V lookup: CDR1 SNHLY, CDR2 FYNNEI. V was clipped by 6 bases and J by 2 bases, with 11 bases between them. This CDR3 spans 14 amino acids. The CDR3 DNA sequence: TGTGCCAGCAGGAATCGGGGGGCTGGAAACACCATATATTTT. It translates to CASRNRGAGNTIYF.

The chain combines TRBV10-3 with TRBJ1-5, with D possibly being TRBD1 (5 bases). The CDR3 extends over 17 amino acids. The germline V gene encodes CDR1 ENHRY and CDR2 SYGVKD. V lost 7 bases to trimming and J lost 3 bases, with 22 bases between them. The CDR3 sequence is CAIICRVSQTTNQPQHF. The CDR3 DNA follows: TGTGCCATCATCTGCAGGGTGTCCCAAACAACCAATCAGCCCCAGCATTTT.

The rearrangement uses TRBV14 and TRBJ2-7; the D is unclear. Germline V lookup: CDR1 SGHDN, CDR2 FVKESK. Trimming took off 5 bases at V and 0 bases at J, with 17 bases between the two ends. The CDR3 has 16 amino acids. This CDR3 reads CASSKSDFLSSYEQYF. CDR3 DNA: TGTGCCAGCAGCAAAAGTGATTTTTTGAGCTCCTACGAGCAGTACTTC. Full variable domain (missing parts from reference TRBV14 and TRBJ2-7): EAGVTQFPSHSVIEKGQTVTLRCDPISGHDNLYWYRRVMGKEIKFLLHFVKESKQDESGMPNNRFLAERTGGTYSTLKVQPAELEDSGVYFCASSKSDFLSSYEQYFGPGTRLTVT.

The chain has TRBV15 and TRBJ2-5, with 8 nucleotides matching TRBD2. The CDR3 length is 17 residues. Germline V gene data show CDR1 as LNHNV and CDR2 as YYDKDF (reference sequence). Germline trimming cut 5 bases from V and 5 bases from J; bases unmatched to any gene: 16. CDR3 loop: CATSLHSARGADETQYF. The CDR3 DNA follows: TGTGCCACCAGCTTACATAGTGCGCGGGGGGCCGACGAGACCCAGTACTTC.

Written as DNA, the CDR3 is TGTGCCAGCAGCCAATACCCGGTGAACACTGAAGCTTTCTTT. Its protein product is CASSQYPVNTEAFF. The gene calls are TRBV3-1 (or the pseudogene TRBV3-2) and TRBJ1-1, with D hard to call. From germline, CDR1 is LGHDT and CDR2 YNNKEL (reference sequence). Trimming took 2 bases from V and 0 from J, leaving 7 bases between them. CDR3 length: 14 amino acids.

The chain recombines TRBV19 with TRBJ2-5, with 8 bases aligning to TRBD2. Germline V gene lookup returns CDR1 LNHDA and CDR2 SQIVND (reference sequence). J was trimmed by 1 base and V by 3 bases; bases with no gene match: 13. The CDR3 is made up of 18 amino acids. CDR3 nucleotide sequence: TGTGCCAGTAGTATCTGGTGGGCGCGGGGGGCCACCCAAGAGACCCAGTACTTC. This gives the protein CASSIWWARGATQETQYF. Based on the CDR3 plus reference TRBV19 and TRBJ2-5, the full variable domain is DGGITQSPKYLFRKEGQNVTLSCEQNLNHDAMYWYRQDPGQGLRLIYYSQIVNDFQKGDIAEGYSVSREKKESFPLTVTSAQKNPTAFYLCASSIWWARGATQETQYFGPGTRLLVL.

CDR3 in DNA: TGTGCCAGCAGTGATAGTCAGGCTGCGAACACCGGGGAGCTGTTTTTT. Amino acid sequence: CASSDSQAANTGELFF. The chain links TRBV25-1 to TRBJ2-2; no definite D call. CDR1 MGHDK and CDR2 SYGVNS come from the germline V gene. The CDR3 extends over 16 amino acids. The V end lost 3 bases, the J end lost 0 bases, and 11 bases lay between the germline ends.

This chain uses TRBV12-5 with TRBJ2-4; TRBD2 matches at 8 bases. The V gene end was trimmed by 6 bases and the J gene end by 3 bases; junction bases not matched to a gene: 10. Germline V gene sequence: CDR1 LGHNT, CDR2 FRNRAP. The CDR3 consists of 16 residues. CDR3: CASGDPGLAYKNIQYF. In DNA, the CDR3 is TGTGCTAGTGGCGACCCAGGACTAGCCTACAAAAACATTCAGTACTTC.